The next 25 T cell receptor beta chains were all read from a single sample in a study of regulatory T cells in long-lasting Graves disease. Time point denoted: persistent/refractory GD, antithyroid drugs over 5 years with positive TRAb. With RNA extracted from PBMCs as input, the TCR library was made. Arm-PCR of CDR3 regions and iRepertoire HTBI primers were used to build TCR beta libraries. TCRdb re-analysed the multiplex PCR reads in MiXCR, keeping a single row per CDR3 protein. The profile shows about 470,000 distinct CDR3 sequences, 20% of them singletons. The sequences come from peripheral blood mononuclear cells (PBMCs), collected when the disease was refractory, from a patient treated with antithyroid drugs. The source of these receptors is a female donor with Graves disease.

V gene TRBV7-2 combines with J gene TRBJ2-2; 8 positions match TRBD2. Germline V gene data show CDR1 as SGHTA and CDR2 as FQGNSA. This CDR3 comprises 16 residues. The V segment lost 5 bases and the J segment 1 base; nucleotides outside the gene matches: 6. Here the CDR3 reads CASSSYSGVNTGELFF. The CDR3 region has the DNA TGTGCCAGCAGCAGCTATAGCGGGGTGAACACCGGGGAGCTGTTTTTT. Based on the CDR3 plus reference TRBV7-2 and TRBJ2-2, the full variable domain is GAGVSQSPSNKVTEKGKDVELRCDPISGHTALYWYRQSLGQGLEFLIYFQGNSAPDKSGLPSDRFSAERTGGSVSTLTIQRTQQEDSAVYLCASSSYSGVNTGELFFGEGSRLTVL.

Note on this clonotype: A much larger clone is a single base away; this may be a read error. CDR3 nucleotides: TGTGCCAGCAGGTTAATCCAGGACGGGGCGAACACCGGGGAGCTGTTTTTT. Encoded protein: CASRLIQDGANTGELFF. The V call is TRBV28, the J call TRBJ2-2; D may be TRBD2 (5 bases). Germline CDR1 MDHEN, CDR2 SYDVKM. The CDR3 contains 17 residues. V lost 6 bases and J lost 0, with 17 bases in between.

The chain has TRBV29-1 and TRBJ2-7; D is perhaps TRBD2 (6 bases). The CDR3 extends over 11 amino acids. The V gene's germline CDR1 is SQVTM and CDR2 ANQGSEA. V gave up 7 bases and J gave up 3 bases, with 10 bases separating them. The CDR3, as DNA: TGCAGCGGCGGGACGGACTACGAGCAGTACTTC. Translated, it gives CSGGTDYEQYF.

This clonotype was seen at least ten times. The CDR3: CASSLDGRLYEQYF. As DNA, the CDR3 is TGCGCCAGCAGCTTGGACGGGAGGCTCTACGAGCAGTACTTC. This chain joins TRBV5-1 and TRBJ2-7; 7 bases match TRBD2. The trim removed 0 bases at V and 3 bases at J, leaving 3 bases unmatched. CDR3 size: 14 residues. Germline assignment: CDR1 SGHRS and CDR2 YFSETQ.

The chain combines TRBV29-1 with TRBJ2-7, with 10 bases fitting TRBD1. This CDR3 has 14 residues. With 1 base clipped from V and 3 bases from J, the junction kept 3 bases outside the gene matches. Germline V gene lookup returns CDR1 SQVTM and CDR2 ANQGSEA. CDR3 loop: CSVEARTGGYEQYF. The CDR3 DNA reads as TGCAGCGTTGAAGCCAGGACAGGGGGCTACGAGCAGTACTTC.

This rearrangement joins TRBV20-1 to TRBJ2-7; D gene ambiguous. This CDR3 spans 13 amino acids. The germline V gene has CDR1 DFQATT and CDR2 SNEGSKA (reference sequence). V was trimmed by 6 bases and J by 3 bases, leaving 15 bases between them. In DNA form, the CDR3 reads TGCAGTGCGCGGCCCGGACGGGTCTACGAGCAGTACTTC. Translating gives CSARPGRVYEQYF.

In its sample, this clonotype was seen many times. CDR3 protein: CASSPLATNPIYGYTF. The CDR3 bases are TGTGCCAGCAGCCCCCTGGCAACGAACCCTATTTATGGCTACACCTTC. The rearrangement links TRBV14 to TRBJ1-2, with D hard to call. Trimming removed 4 bases at V and 5 bases at J, with 20 bases between. Germline V gene lookup returns CDR1 SGHDN and CDR2 FVKESK. The CDR3 runs to 16 residues.

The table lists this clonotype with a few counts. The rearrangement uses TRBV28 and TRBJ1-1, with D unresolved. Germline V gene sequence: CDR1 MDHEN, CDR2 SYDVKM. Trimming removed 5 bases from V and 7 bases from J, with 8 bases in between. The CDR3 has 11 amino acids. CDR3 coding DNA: TGTGCCAGCAGTCTTCAATTTGAAGCTTTCTTT. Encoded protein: CASSLQFEAFF.

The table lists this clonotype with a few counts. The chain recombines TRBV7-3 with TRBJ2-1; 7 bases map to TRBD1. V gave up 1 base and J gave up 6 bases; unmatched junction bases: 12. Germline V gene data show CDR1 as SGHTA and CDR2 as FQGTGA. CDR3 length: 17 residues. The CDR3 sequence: CASSLIRGRGKFNEQFF. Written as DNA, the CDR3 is TGTGCCAGCAGCTTAATACGCGGCAGGGGGAAGTTCAATGAGCAGTTCTTC.

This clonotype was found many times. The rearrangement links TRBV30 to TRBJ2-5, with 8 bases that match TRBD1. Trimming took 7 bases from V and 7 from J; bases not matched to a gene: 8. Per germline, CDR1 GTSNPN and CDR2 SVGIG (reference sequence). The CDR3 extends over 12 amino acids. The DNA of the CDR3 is TGTGCCTTACAGGGGGATTTGGGGACCCAGTACTTC. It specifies CALQGDLGTQYF.

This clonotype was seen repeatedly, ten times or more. CDR3 sequence reads: CASSSRVDMNTEAFF. CDR3 DNA sequence: TGTGCCAGCAGCAGCAGGGTAGACATGAACACTGAAGCTTTCTTT. This rearrangement joins TRBV12-3 or TRBV12-4 to TRBJ1-1, with D possibly being TRBD1 (5 bases). Trimming took off 6 bases at V and 0 bases at J, with 14 bases between the two ends. This CDR3 is 15 amino acids long.

The DNA for the CDR3 is TGTGCCAGCAGTGATCTCGGACTAGCGGGTTACAATGAGCAGTTCTTC. The encoded protein is CASSDLGLAGYNEQFF. The V and J genes are TRBV6-1 and TRBJ2-1, with TRBD2 matching over 11 bases. The junction had 5 bases not matched to a gene; V was cut back by 3 bases and J by 4 bases. This CDR3 is built from 16 residues. CDR1 is MNHNS, CDR2 SASEGT, per germline.

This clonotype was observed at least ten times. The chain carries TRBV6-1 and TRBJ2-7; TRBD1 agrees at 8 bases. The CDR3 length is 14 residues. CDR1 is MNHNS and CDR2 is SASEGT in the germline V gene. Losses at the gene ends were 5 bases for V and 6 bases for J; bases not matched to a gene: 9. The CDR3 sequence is CASSNGDRRGEQYF. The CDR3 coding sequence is TGTGCCAGCAGTAACGGGGACAGGAGGGGCGAGCAGTACTTC.

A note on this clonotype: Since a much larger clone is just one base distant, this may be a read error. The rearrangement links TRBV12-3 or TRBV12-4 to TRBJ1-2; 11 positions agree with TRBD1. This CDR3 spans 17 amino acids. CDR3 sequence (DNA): TGTGCCAGCGGTTTAGGGCTCCAAGGACAGGGGGCCAGTGGCTACACCTTC. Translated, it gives CASGLGLQGQGASGYTF.

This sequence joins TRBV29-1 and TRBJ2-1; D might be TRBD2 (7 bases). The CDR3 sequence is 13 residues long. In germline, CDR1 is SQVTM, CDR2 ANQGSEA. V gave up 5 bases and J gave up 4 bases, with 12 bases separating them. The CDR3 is CSVQGGDYNEQFF. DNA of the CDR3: TGCAGCGTTCAAGGGGGGGATTACAATGAGCAGTTCTTC.

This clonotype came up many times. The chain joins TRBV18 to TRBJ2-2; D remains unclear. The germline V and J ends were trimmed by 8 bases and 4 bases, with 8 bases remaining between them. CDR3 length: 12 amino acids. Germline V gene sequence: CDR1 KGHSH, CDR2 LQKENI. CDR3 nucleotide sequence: TGTGCCAGCAGCCCGGGCACCGGGGAGCTGTTTTTT. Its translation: CASSPGTGELFF.

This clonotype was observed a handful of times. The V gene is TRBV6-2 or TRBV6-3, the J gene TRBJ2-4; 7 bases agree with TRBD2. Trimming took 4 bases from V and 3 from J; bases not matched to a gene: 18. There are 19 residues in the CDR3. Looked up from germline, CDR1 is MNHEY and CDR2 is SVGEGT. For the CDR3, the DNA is TGTGCCAGCAGTTTTTGGGATTTCGGCGCGACGGGGGGCAAAAACATTCAGTACTTC. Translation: CASSFWDFGATGGKNIQYF.

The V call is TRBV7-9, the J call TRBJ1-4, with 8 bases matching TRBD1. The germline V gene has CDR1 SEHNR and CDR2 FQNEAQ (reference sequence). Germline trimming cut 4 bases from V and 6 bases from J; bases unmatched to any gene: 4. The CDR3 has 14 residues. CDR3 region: CASSYGQGHEKLFF. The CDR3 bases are TGTGCCAGCAGCTACGGACAGGGACATGAAAAACTGTTTTTT.

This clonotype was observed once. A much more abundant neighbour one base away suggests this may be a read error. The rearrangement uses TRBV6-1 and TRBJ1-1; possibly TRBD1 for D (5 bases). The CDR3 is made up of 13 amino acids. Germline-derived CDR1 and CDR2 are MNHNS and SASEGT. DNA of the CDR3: TGTGCCAGCATCGGGGGAGGGAACACTGAAACTTTCTTT. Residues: CASIGGGNTETFF.

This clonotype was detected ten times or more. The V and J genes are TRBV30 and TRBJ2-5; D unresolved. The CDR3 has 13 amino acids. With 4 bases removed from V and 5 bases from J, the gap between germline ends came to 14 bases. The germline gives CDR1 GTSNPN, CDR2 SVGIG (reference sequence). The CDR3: CAWIPYPRETQYF. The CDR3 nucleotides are TGTGCCTGGATCCCGTACCCGAGGGAGACCCAGTACTTC.

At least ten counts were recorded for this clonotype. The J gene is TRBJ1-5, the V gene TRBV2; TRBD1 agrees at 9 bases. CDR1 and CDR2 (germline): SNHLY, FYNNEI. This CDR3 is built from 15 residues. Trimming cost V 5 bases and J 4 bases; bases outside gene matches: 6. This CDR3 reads CASSRDRDWNQPQHF. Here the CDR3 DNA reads TGTGCCAGCAGTCGGGACAGGGATTGGAATCAGCCCCAGCATTTT.

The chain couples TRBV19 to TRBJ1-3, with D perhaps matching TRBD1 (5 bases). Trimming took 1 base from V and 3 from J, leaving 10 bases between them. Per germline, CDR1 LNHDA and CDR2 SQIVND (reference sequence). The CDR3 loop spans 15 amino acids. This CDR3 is CASSIGGSLGNTIYF. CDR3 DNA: TGTGCCAGTAGTATAGGGGGCAGCCTTGGAAACACCATATATTTT.

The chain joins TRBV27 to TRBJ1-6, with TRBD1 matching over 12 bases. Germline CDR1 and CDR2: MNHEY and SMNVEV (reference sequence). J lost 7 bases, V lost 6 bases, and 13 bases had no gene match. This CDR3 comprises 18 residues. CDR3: CASRRTPGQGARNSPLHF. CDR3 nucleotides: TGTGCCAGCAGACGTACTCCGGGACAGGGGGCGAGAAATTCACCCCTCCACTTT.

The DNA for the CDR3 is TGCGCCAGCAGCCCCGGACTAGCGGGAGTCAACGAGCAGTACTTC. Translation: CASSPGLAGVNEQYF. The rearrangement links TRBV5-1 to TRBJ2-7; 13 bases agree with TRBD2. This CDR3 is 15 amino acids long. Germline V CDR1 and CDR2: SGHRS, YFSETQ. The junction had 6 bases not matched to a gene; V was cut back by 4 bases and J by 5 bases.

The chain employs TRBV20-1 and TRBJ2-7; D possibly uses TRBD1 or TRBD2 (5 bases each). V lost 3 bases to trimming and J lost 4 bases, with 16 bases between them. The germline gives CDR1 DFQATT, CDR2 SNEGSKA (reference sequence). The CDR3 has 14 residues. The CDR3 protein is CSASFGTSTYEQYF. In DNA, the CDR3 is TGCAGTGCTAGTTTCGGGACCAGCACGTACGAGCAGTACTTC.